The 24 T cell receptor beta chains below all came from one sample that was sequenced in a study of molecular identifiers for immune sequencing clone quantification. TCRdb redid the calling of the PCR reads with MiXCR, one entry per CDR3 protein. The table includes more than 85,000 distinct CDR3 sequences, 30% to 45% detected once. Sequencing was performed on naive CD8+ T cells from blood, with Jurkat cell RNA spiked in. The subset is: FACS-sorted CD8+CD4-CCR7+CD45RA+ naive T cells. The origin of the receptors is a human donor in good health. Some libraries in this study had Jurkat cell RNA spiked in.

In its sample, this clonotype was seen many times. The J gene is TRBJ2-1, the V gene TRBV7-8; 10 nucleotides agree with TRBD2. Germline trimming cut 8 bases from V and 5 bases from J; bases unmatched to any gene: 3. The germline V gene encodes CDR1 SGHVS and CDR2 FQNEAQ. CDR3 length: 13 residues. This CDR3 is CASGTSVNNEQFF. The CDR3 nucleotides are TGTGCCAGCGGGACTAGCGTAAACAATGAGCAGTTCTTC.

This clonotype was observed at least ten times. The chain joins TRBV27 to TRBJ2-2; D gene unclear. The germline CDR1 and CDR2 sequences are MNHEY and SMNVEV (reference sequence). There are 12 residues in the CDR3. V gave up 3 bases and J gave up 4 bases, with 3 bases separating them. The CDR3 DNA is TGTGCCAGCAGTTTGTTCACCGGGGAGCTGTTTTTT. It encodes CASSLFTGELFF.

Concerning this clonotype: At one of its ends the junction is not consistent with the germline gene, which may arise from a read error. The J gene is TRBJ2-2, the V gene TRBV29-1, with TRBD2 as a possible D gene (5 bases). Germline V gene lookup returns CDR1 SQVTM and CDR2 ANQGSEA. The CDR3 is made up of 13 amino acids. CDR3 loop: CSVYLSNTGELFF. DNA of the CDR3: TGTAGCGTTTACTTATCGAACACCGGGGAGCTGTTTTTT.

This rearrangement joins TRBV20-1 to TRBJ2-2, with D hard to call. Deletions cut 6 bases from V and 1 base from J, with 12 bases between. Looked up from germline, CDR1 is DFQATT and CDR2 is SNEGSKA (reference sequence). The CDR3 contains 14 residues. DNA of the CDR3: TGCAGTGCCGAGACTTGCGGGAACACCGGGGAGCTGTTTTTT. Translated, it gives CSAETCGNTGELFF.

This clonotype has just a few counts. This chain connects TRBV7-9 to TRBJ1-6, with D unclear. CDR1 and CDR2 from the germline V gene are SEHNR and FQNEAQ (reference sequence). The CDR3 has 15 amino acids. V lost 2 bases and J 6 bases, leaving 11 bases between the germline ends. DNA of the CDR3: TGTGCCAGCAGCTTAAGTACAGTGGCTAATTCACCCCTCCACTTT. Protein: CASSLSTVANSPLHF. The full variable domain, completed using reference TRBV7-9 and TRBJ1-6, is DTGVSQNPRHKITKRGQNVTFRCDPISEHNRLYWYRQTLGQGPEFLTYFQNEAQLEKSRLLSDRFSAERPKGSFSTLEIQRTEQGDSAMYLCASSLSTVANSPLHFGNGTRLTVT.

This clonotype was seen at least ten times. The rearrangement links TRBV28 to TRBJ2-7, with D unresolved. Germline loops: CDR1 MDHEN, CDR2 SYDVKM. The V end was cut by 2 bases, the J end by 2 bases, with 7 bases between. The CDR3 is 13 residues long. The CDR3 DNA reads TGTGCCAGCAGTTTACTCGACCCCTACGAGCAGTACTTC. The encoded protein is CASSLLDPYEQYF.

Remarks on this clonotype: A much more abundant neighbour one base away suggests this may be a read error. The V and J genes are TRBV29-1 and TRBJ2-5; 12 bases map to TRBD2. This CDR3 spans 16 amino acids. Germline CDR1 reads SQVTM; CDR2 reads ANQGSEA. The CDR3 spells CSVELPSGRARETRYF. The CDR3 coding sequence is TGCAGCGTTGAATTGCCTAGCGGGAGGGCCAGAGAGACCCGGTACTTC.

Remarks on this clonotype: A much larger clone sits a single nucleotide away, making a read error possible. The chain joins TRBV12-3 or TRBV12-4 to TRBJ1-2; D not certain. Trimming removed 1 base at V and 10 bases at J, with 7 bases between. The CDR3 covers 11 residues. The CDR3 DNA sequence: TGTGCCAGCAGTTTAGGTTCTGTCTACACCTTC. Its protein product is CASSLGSVYTF.

This clonotype was seen only a few times. V gene TRBV6-5 combines with J gene TRBJ1-1; D remains unclear. The V end lost 0 bases, the J end lost 1 base, and 3 bases lay between the germline ends. CDR3 length equals 13 residues. Germline values: CDR1 MNHEY, CDR2 SVGAGI. The CDR3 sequence is CASSYSRNTEAFF. CDR3 nucleotides: TGTGCCAGCAGTTACTCCAGGAACACTGAAGCTTTCTTT.

A few counts support this clonotype. The chain couples TRBV10-3 to TRBJ2-7; D is possibly TRBD2 (6 bases). V lost 6 bases and J lost 3, with 18 bases in between. There are 15 residues in the CDR3. Germline CDR1 is ENHRY and CDR2 is SYGVKD. The CDR3 spells CAISPAAAGLYEQYF. For the CDR3, the DNA is TGTGCCATCAGCCCCGCGGCTGCGGGACTCTACGAGCAGTACTTC.

This clonotype has only a few counts. The chain recombines TRBV9 with TRBJ2-3; TRBD1 aligns across 12 bases. The CDR3 is made up of 13 amino acids. The germline gives CDR1 SGDLS, CDR2 YYNGEE. Trimming took 5 bases from V and 7 from J; bases not matched to a gene: 2. CDR3 in DNA: TGTGCCAGCAGGGGACAGGGGGCATATACGCAGTATTTT. Translation: CASRGQGAYTQYF.

This clonotype appeared many times. The rearrangement uses TRBV6-6 and TRBJ2-7; 9 nucleotides agree with TRBD1. The CDR3 runs 13 residues. Germline V CDR1 and CDR2: MNHNY, SVGAGI (reference sequence). After removal of 7 bases from V and 2 bases from J, the junction contained 3 bases not matched to a gene. The DNA for the CDR3 is TGTGCCAGCACCCGGGACAGGGCCTACGAGCAGTACTTC. Its protein is CASTRDRAYEQYF.

As to this clonotype: Relative to the germline gene, one junction end is altered; a read error may explain this. The chain has TRBV9 and TRBJ2-3; no clear D gene. Germline assignment: CDR1 SGDLS and CDR2 YYNGEE. The CDR3 loop spans 13 amino acids. The CDR3 loop reads CASSVEFTDTLYF. CDR3 nucleotides: TGTGCCAGCAGCGTAGAGTTCACAGATACGCTGTATTTT.

In regard to this clonotype: A much larger clonotype is one base distant, so this may be a read error. This CDR3 fails to terminate in the conserved phenylalanine or tryptophan, so it likely reflects a read error. This chain links TRBV25-1 with TRBJ2-5; 8 bases match TRBD2. Germline V gene sequence: CDR1 MGHDK, CDR2 SYGVNS. Unmatched junction bases numbered 7, after V lost 8 bases and J lost 5 bases. This CDR3 region has 13 residues. CDR3 sequence reads: CASLGLAEETQYS. The CDR3 nucleotides read TGTGCCAGCCTAGGACTAGCTGAGGAGACCCAGTACTCC.

This clonotype was recorded a few times. The CDR3: CASSLRSGVLNTGELFF. The CDR3 DNA reads TGTGCCAGCAGCTTGAGATCAGGAGTCCTGAACACCGGGGAGCTGTTTTTT. The chain uses TRBV5-4 and TRBJ2-2; D is unresolved. The CDR3 has 17 amino acids. V was pared by 1 base and J by 1 base, with 14 bases between. Germline-derived CDR1 and CDR2 are SGHNT and YYREEE (reference sequence).

The chain uses TRBV20-1 and TRBJ2-3, with D unresolved. Trimming removed 0 bases at V and 2 bases at J, with 15 bases between. The CDR3 covers 16 residues. The germline V gene has CDR1 DFQATT and CDR2 SNEGSKA (reference sequence). CDR3 sequence: CSARDLGLGYTDTQYF. CDR3 DNA sequence: TGCAGTGCTAGAGATCTTGGGCTTGGATACACAGATACGCAGTATTTT.

This clonotype came up a few times. The V call is TRBV7-9, the J call TRBJ2-4, with 10 bases lining up with TRBD1. Germline V gene data show CDR1 as SEHNR and CDR2 as FQNEAQ (reference sequence). The CDR3 runs 17 residues. The V segment lost 8 bases and the J segment 2 bases; nucleotides outside the gene matches: 12. The CDR3 here is CASAGRPGQGSKNIQYF. CDR3 nucleotide sequence: TGTGCCAGCGCTGGACGGCCGGGACAGGGGTCCAAAAACATTCAGTACTTC.

On this clonotype itself: At one end, the junction sequence differs from germline, possibly due to a read error. V and J are TRBV2 and TRBJ2-1; D is possibly TRBD1 or TRBD2 (5 bases each). Germline CDR1 SNHLY, CDR2 FYNNEI. This CDR3 comprises 15 residues. The CDR3 here is CASESGRSSNNEQFF. The CDR3 DNA reads as TGTGCCAGCGAGTCGGGGCGCAGCTCCAACAATGAGCAGTTCTTC.

This rearrangement joins TRBV7-9 to TRBJ2-5; D unresolved. The V gene lost 2 bases and the J gene lost 0 bases, with 7 bases spanning the gap. The CDR3 loop spans 14 amino acids. The germline gives CDR1 SEHNR, CDR2 FQNEAQ (reference sequence). CDR3 DNA sequence: TGTGCCAGCAGCTTAACGGGCCACCAAGAGACCCAGTACTTC. Encoded protein: CASSLTGHQETQYF.

V gene TRBV29-1 combines with J gene TRBJ2-1, with 7 bases identical to TRBD2. This CDR3 has 13 amino acids. Germline V CDR1 and CDR2: SQVTM, ANQGSEA. V lost 4 bases and J lost 5; bases outside the gene matches: 5. CDR3 DNA sequence: TGCAGCGTTGCTGGCGGGAGTGACAATGAGCAGTTCTTC. As protein: CSVAGGSDNEQFF.

CDR3 amino acids: CASSLTGADYEQYF. In nucleotides, the CDR3 is TGTGCCAGCAGCCTGACAGGGGCGGACTACGAGCAGTACTTC. The gene calls are TRBV7-2 and TRBJ2-7; 8 nucleotides line up with TRBD1. Germline values: CDR1 SGHTA, CDR2 FQGNSA. The V gene end was trimmed by 5 bases and the J gene end by 3 bases; junction bases not matched to a gene: 6. The CDR3 spans 14 residues.

Regarding this clonotype: One junction end disagrees with the germline gene, perhaps due to a read error. The chain combines TRBV12-3 or TRBV12-4 with TRBJ2-7; possibly TRBD2 for D (5 bases). This CDR3 contains 13 residues. CDR3: CACSATSPYEQYF. The CDR3 DNA reads TGTGCCTGCAGTGCTACTAGTCCCTACGAGCAGTACTTC.

Details on this clonotype: This clone may be a read error of a much larger clone one base away. The rearrangement uses TRBV27 and TRBJ1-5; a possible D gene is TRBD1 (5 bases). This CDR3 spans 14 amino acids. CDR1 is MNHEY and CDR2 is SMNVEV in the germline V gene (reference sequence). The V end lost 3 bases, the J end lost 2 bases, and 8 bases lay between the germline ends. DNA of the CDR3: TGTGCCAGCAGTTTCTCCAGGGGCAATCAGCCCCAGCATTTT. It encodes CASSFSRGNQPQHF.

This clonotype was found a few times. The chain recombines TRBV27 with TRBJ1-6, with unresolved D. V was trimmed by 3 bases and J by 5 bases, leaving 2 bases between them. CDR1 is MNHEY, CDR2 SMNVEV, per germline (reference sequence). The CDR3 is 12 residues long. The CDR3, as DNA: TGTGCCAGCAGTTTTAATAATTCACCCCTCCACTTT. Its translation is CASSFNNSPLHF.